This T cell receptor beta chain was documented in a study of beta chain features in type 1 diabetes. For the study at large: The patient and healthy donor groups were comparable for age, gender and cell yields.

TCRB transcripts that were expressed got sequenced, as all of the isolated RNA had been reverse transcribed. Assay used: immunoSEQ multiplex PCR; TCRdb lists only in-frame clones, some missing. The profile shows about 900,000 clones, 15% to 20% of them singletons. The CDR3 covers 14 residues. Germline-derived CDR1 and CDR2 are SGHRS and YFSETQ. J gave up 5 bases and V 4 bases, and 6 bases lay outside the gene matches. There was one heparinised blood draw per donor, averaging about 100 mL. General study findings and limits: Across patients, naive, central memory and Treg TCRB repertoires exhibited apparently greater similarity than was observed across healthy donors. Short templates might get an advantage during PCR, and this would be equal in patients and controls.

A note on this clone: Antigen unknown.

What was sequenced was naive CD4+ T cells from blood. The clonotype was recovered from a woman aged 18-29 years in good health. The chain employs TRBV5-1 and TRBJ2-1; 7 bases align to TRBD1. CDR3 nucleotide sequence: TGCGCCAGCAGCCCCGGGACAGTGAACAATGAGCAGTTCTTC. Protein sequence: CASSPGTVNNEQFF.